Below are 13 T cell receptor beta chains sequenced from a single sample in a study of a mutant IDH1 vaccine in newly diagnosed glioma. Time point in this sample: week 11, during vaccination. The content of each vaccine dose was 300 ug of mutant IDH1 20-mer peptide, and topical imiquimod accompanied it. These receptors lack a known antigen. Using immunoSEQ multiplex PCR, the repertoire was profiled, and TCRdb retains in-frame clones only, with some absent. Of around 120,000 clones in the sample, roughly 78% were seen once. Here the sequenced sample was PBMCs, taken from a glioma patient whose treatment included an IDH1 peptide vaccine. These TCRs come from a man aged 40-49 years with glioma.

The CDR3 loop is CASRPRGRIDQPQHF. The DNA of the CDR3 is TGTGCCAGTAGACCCAGGGGGCGCATAGACCAGCCCCAGCATTTT. The chain recombines TRBV19 with TRBJ1-5; 8 bases are a match to TRBD1. From germline, CDR1 is LNHDA and CDR2 SQIVND (reference sequence). Trimming took 6 bases from V and 7 from J; bases not matched to a gene: 11. This CDR3 region has 15 residues.

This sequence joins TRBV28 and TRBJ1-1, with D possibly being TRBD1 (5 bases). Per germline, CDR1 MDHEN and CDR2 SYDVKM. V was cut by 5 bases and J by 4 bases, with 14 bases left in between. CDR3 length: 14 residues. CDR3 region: CASSPYGGGTEAFF. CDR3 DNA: TGTGCCAGCAGTCCCTACGGGGGAGGCACTGAAGCTTTCTTT.

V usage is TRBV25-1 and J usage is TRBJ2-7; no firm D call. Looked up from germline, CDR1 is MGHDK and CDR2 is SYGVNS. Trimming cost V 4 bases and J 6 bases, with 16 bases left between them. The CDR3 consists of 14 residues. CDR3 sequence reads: CASSGHYSPFEQYF. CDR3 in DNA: TGTGCCAGCAGTGGACACTACTCCCCCTTCGAGCAGTACTTC.

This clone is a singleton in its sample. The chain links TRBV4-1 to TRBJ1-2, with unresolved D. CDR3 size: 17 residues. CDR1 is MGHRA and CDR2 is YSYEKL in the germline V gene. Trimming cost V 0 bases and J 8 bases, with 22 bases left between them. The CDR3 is CASSQDLAGIRIRGYTF. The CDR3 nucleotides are TGCGCCAGCAGCCAAGATTTGGCGGGGATACGGATCAGGGGCTACACCTTC.

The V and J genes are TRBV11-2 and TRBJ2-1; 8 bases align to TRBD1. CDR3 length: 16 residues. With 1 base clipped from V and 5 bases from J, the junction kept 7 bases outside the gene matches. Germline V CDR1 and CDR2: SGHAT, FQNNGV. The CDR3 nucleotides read TGTGCCAGCAGCTTAGTTGGACAGGGAATCCACAATGAGCAGTTCTTC. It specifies CASSLVGQGIHNEQFF.

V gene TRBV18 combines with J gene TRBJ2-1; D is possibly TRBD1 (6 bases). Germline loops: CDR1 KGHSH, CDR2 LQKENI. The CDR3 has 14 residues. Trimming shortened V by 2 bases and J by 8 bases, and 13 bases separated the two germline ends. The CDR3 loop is CASSPSNREHEQFF. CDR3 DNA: TGTGCCAGCTCACCATCCAACAGGGAACATGAGCAGTTCTTC.

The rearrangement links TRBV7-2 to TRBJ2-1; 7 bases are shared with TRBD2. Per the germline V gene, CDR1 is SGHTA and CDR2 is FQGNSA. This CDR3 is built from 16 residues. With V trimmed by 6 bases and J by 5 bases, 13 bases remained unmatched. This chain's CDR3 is CASSSVGAGRNNEQFF. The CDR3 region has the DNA TGTGCCAGCAGTTCCGTAGGAGCGGGGCGAAACAATGAGCAGTTCTTC.

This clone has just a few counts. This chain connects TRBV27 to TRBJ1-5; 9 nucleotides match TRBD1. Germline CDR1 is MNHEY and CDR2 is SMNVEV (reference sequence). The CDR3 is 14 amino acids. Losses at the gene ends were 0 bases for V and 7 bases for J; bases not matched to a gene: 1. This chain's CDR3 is CASSLSGQGQPQHF. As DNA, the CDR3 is TGTGCCAGCAGTTTATCTGGACAGGGGCAGCCCCAGCATTTT.

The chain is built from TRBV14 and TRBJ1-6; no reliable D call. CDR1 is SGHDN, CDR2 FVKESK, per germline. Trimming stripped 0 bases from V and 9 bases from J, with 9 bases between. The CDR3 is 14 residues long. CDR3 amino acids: CASSQEADGSPLHF. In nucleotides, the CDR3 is TGTGCCAGCAGCCAAGAGGCCGATGGTTCACCCCTCCACTTT.

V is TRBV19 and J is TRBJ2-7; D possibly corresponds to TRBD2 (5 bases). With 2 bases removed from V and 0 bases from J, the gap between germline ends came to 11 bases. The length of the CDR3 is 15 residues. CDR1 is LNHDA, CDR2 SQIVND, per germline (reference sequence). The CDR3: CASSISGFSSYEQYF. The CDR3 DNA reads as TGTGCCAGTAGTATATCGGGGTTCAGCTCCTACGAGCAGTACTTC.

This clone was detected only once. CDR3 amino acids: CASSLLSLDGSYEQYF. In DNA, the CDR3 is TGTGCCAGCAGCCTCCTCTCCCTCGACGGATCCTACGAGCAGTACTTC. The chain employs TRBV7-9 and TRBJ2-7; no firm D call. Germline V gives CDR1 SEHNR, CDR2 FQNEAQ (reference sequence). This CDR3 has 16 residues. With 5 bases removed from V and 1 base from J, the gap between germline ends came to 18 bases.

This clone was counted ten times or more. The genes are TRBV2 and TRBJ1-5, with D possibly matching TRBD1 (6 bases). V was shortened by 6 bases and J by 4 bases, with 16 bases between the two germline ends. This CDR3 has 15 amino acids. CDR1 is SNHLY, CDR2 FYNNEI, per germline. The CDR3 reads CASRSQGLLNQPQHF. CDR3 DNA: TGTGCCAGCAGGTCCCAGGGGCTCCTTAATCAGCCCCAGCATTTT.

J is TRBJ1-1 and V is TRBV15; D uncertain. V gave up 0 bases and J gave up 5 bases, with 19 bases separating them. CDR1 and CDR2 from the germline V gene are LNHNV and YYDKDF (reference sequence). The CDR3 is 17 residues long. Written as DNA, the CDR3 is TGTGCCACCAGCAGAGACCCTCGGACGGCCGGGAGGACTGAAGCTTTCTTT. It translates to CATSRDPRTAGRTEAFF.